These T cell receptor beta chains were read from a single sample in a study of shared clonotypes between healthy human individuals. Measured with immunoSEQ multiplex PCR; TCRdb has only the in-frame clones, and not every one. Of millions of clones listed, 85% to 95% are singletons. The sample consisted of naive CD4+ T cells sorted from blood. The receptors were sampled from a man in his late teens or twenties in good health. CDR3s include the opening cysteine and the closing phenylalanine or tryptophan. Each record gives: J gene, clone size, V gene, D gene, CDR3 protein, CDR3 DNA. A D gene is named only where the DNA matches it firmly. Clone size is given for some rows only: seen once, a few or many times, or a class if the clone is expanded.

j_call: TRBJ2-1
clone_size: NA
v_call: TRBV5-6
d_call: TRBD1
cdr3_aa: CASSPGQYNEQFF
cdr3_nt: TGTGCCAGCAGCCCGGGACAGTACAATGAGCAGTTCTTC

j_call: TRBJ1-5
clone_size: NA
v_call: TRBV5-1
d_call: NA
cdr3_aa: CASSRGDNQPQHF
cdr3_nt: TGCGCCAGCAGCAGAGGTGACAATCAGCCCCAGCATTTT

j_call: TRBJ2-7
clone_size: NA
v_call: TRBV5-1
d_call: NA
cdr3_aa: CASTLGGSYEQYF
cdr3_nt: TGCGCCAGCACCCTAGGGGGATCATACGAGCAGTACTTC

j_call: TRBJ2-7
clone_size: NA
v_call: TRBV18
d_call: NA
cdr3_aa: CASSPSNYEQYF
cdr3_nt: TGTGCCAGCTCACCTAGTAACTACGAGCAGTACTTC

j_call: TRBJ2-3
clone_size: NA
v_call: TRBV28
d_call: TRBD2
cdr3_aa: CASSSVAGSPLDTQYF
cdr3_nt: TGTGCCAGCAGTTCCGTAGCGGGGTCCCCTTTGGATACGCAGTATTTT

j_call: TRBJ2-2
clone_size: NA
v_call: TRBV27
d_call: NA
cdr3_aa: CASSPRRTGELFF
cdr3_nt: TGTGCCAGCAGTCCGCGTAGAACCGGGGAGCTGTTTTTT

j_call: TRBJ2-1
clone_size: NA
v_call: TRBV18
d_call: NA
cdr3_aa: CASSPPAGNEQFF
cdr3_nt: TGTGCCAGCTCACCCCCGGCCGGAAATGAGCAGTTCTTC

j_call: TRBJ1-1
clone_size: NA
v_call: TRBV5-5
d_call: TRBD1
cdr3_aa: CASSLGQGYTEAFF
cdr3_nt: TGTGCCAGCAGCCTCGGACAGGGATACACTGAAGCTTTCTTT

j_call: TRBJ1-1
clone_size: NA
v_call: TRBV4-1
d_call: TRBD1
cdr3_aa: CASTSTGTGVNTEAFF
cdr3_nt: TGCGCCAGCACCTCGACGGGGACAGGGGTGAACACTGAAGCTTTCTTT

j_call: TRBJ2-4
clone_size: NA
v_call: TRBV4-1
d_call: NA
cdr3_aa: CASSQGGSLAKNIQYF
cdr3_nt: TGCGCCAGCAGCCAAGGGGGCAGCTTAGCCAAAAACATTCAGTACTTC

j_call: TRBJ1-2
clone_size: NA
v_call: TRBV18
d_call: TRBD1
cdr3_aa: CASSLRQGGNYGYTF
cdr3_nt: TGTGCCAGCTCACTAAGACAGGGAGGAAACTATGGCTACACCTTC

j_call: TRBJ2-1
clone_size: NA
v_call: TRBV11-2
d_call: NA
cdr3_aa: CASSLAVSENEQFF
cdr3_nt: TGTGCCAGCAGCTTAGCGGTGTCTGAGAATGAGCAGTTCTTC

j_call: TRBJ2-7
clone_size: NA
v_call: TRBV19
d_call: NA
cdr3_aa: CASSRDNPNSYEQYF
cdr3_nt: TGTGCCAGTAGCCGCGACAACCCTAACTCCTACGAGCAGTACTTC

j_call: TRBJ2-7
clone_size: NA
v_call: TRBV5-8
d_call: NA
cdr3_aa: CASSLGGGWYEQYF
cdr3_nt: TGTGCCAGCAGCCTCGGTGGAGGGTGGTACGAGCAGTACTTC

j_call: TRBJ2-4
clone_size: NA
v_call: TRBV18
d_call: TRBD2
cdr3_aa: CASSPGREGPKNIQYF
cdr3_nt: TGTGCCAGCTCCCCAGGCCGGGAGGGCCCCAAAAACATTCAGTACTTC

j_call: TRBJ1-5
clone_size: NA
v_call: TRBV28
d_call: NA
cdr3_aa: CASLGRGQPQHF
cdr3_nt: TGTGCCAGCTTAGGTAGGGGACAGCCCCAGCATTTT

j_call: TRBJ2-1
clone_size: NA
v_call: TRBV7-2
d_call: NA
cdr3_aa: CASSLSGTSRNEQFF
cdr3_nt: TGTGCCAGCAGCTTATCCGGGACGAGCAGGAATGAGCAGTTCTTC

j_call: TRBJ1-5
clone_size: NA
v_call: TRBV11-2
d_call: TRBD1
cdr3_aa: CASSTGVRQPQHF
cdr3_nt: TGTGCCAGCAGCACAGGGGTAAGGCAGCCCCAGCATTTT

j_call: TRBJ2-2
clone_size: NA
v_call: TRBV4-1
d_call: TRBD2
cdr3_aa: CASSQGLGGTNTGELFF
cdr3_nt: TGCGCCAGCAGCCAAGGGCTGGGGGGGACGAACACCGGGGAGCTGTTTTTT

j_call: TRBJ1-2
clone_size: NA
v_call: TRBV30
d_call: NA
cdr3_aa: CAWSGGSGFGYTF
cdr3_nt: TGTGCCTGGAGTGGGGGGTCGGGGTTTGGCTACACCTTC

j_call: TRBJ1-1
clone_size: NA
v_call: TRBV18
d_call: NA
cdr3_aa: CASSQGQTISGTEAFF
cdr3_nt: TGTGCCAGCTCACAAGGACAGACCATATCAGGGACTGAAGCTTTCTTT

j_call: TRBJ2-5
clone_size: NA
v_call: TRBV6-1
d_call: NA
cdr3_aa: CASSEVRGNILETQYF
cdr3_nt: TGTGCCAGCAGTGAAGTGCGAGGGAACATCCTAGAGACCCAGTACTTC

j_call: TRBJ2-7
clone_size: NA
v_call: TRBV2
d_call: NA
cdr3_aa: CASKRESSYEQYF
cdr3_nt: TGTGCCAGCAAACGGGAAAGTAGCTACGAGCAGTACTTC

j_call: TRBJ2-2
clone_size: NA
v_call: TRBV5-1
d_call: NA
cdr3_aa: CASSLAGHKNTGELFF
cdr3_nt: TGCGCCAGCAGCTTGGCGGGACACAAAAACACCGGGGAGCTGTTTTTT

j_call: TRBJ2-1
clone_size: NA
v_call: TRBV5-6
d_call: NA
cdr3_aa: CASSFLAFSSYNEQFF
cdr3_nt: TGTGCCAGCAGCTTCCTAGCGTTTAGCTCCTACAATGAGCAGTTCTTC

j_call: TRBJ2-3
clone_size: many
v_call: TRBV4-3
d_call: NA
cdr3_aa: CASSHGATGTDTQYF
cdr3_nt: TGCGCCAGCAGCCATGGGGCCACAGGGACAGATACGCAGTATTTT

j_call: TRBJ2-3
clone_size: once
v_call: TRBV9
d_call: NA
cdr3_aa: CASSGGMRTSSTDTQYF
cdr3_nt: TGTGCCAGCAGCGGAGGAATGCGGACAAGTAGCACAGATACGCAGTATTTT

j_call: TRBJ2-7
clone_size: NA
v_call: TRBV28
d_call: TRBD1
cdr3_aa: CASSSQGVGTYEQYF
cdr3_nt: TGTGCCAGCAGTTCCCAGGGGGTTGGTACCTACGAGCAGTACTTC

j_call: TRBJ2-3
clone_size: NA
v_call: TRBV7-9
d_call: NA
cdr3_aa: CASSPERGGTSTDTQYF
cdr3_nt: TGTGCCAGCAGCCCCGAGAGGGGGGGCACTAGCACAGATACGCAGTATTTT

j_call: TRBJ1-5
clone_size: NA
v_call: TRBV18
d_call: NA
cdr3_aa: CASSTGAGLGNQPQHF
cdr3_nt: TGTGCCAGCTCTACCGGGGCGGGTTTGGGCAATCAGCCCCAGCATTTT

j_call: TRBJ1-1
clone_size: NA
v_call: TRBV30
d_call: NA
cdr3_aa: CAWTSQNTEAFF
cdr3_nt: TGTGCCTGGACCTCTCAGAACACTGAAGCTTTCTTT

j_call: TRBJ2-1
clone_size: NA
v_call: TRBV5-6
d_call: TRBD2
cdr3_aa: CASERSGRASNEQFF
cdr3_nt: TGTGCCAGCGAAAGAAGCGGGAGGGCCTCCAATGAGCAGTTCTTC

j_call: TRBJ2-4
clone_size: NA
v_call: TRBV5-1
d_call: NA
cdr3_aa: CASSLVGTRDIQYF
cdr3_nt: TGCGCCAGCAGCTTGGTGGGGACGCGGGACATTCAGTACTTC

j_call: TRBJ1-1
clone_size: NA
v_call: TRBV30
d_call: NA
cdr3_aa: CAWRRTANTEAFF
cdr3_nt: TGTGCCTGGAGGCGGACGGCGAACACTGAAGCTTTCTTT

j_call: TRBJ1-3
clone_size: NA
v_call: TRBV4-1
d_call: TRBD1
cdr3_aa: CASSQWTGKGSGNTIYF
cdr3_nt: TGCGCCAGCAGCCAGTGGACAGGGAAAGGCTCTGGAAACACCATATATTTT

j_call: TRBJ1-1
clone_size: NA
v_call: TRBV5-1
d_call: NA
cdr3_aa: CASSLDGANTEAFF
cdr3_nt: TGCGCCAGCAGCTTAGATGGGGCGAACACTGAAGCTTTCTTT

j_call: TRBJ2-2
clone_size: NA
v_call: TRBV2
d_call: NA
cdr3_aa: CASSERRGHTGELFF
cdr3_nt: TGTGCCAGCAGTGAACGCAGAGGACACACCGGGGAGCTGTTTTTT

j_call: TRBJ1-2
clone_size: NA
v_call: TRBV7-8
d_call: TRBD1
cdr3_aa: CASSLATGGGYTF
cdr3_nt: TGTGCCAGCAGCTTAGCAACAGGGGGAGGCTACACCTTC

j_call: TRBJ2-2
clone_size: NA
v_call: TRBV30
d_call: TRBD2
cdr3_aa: CAWSPPGLAENTGELFF
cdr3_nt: TGTGCCTGGAGTCCCCCCGGACTAGCGGAGAACACCGGGGAGCTGTTTTTT

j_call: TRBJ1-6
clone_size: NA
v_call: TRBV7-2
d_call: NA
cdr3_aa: CASSPRGSRDNSPLHF
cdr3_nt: TGTGCCAGCAGCCCCCGAGGGTCCAGGGATAATTCACCCCTCCACTTT

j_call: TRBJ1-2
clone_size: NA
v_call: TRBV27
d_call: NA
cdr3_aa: CASRGTDLSNYGYTF
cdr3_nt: TGTGCCAGCAGGGGGACCGACCTTTCCAATTATGGCTACACCTTC

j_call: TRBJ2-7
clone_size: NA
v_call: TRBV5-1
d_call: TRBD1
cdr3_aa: CASSLALGQGNHEQYF
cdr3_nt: TGCGCCAGCAGCTTGGCCCTGGGACAGGGGAACCACGAGCAGTACTTC

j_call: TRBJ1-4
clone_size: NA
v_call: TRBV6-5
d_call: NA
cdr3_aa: CASSYTGTEKLFF
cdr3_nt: TGTGCCAGCAGTTACACCGGGACTGAAAAACTGTTTTTT

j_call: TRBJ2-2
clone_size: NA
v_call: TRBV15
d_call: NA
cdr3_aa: CATSRDRIGELFF
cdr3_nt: TGTGCCACCAGCAGAGATCGGATCGGGGAGCTGTTTTTT

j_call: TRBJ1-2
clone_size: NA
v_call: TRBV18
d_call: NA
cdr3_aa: CASSHSGDGYTF
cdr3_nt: TGTGCCAGCTCCCACAGCGGGGACGGCTACACCTTC

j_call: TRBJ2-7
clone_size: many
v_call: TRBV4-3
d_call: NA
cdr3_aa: CASSQGKGPYEQYF
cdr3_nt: TGCGCCAGCAGCCAAGGGAAAGGACCCTACGAGCAGTACTTC

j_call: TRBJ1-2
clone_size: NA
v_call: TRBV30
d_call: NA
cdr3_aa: CAWSRQRNYGYTF
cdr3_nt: TGTGCCTGGAGTAGACAGCGAAACTATGGCTACACCTTC

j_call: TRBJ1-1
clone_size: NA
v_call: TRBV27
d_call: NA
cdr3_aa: CASRPVAFF
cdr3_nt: TGTGCCAGCCGCCCCGTTGCTTTCTTT